Below, one T cell receptor (beta chain) is given with its context. Antigen specificity is unknown. Method: immunoSEQ multiplex PCR; TCRdb's copy keeps in-frame clones and lacks some. Seen here are 130,000 or so clones, around 84% observed once, and the top ten hold around 10%. The data were obtained in a study of T cell responses to AZD1222 COVID-19 vaccine. Study-wide results and caveats: Dominant CD4 TCR responses targeted spike regions 160-218 and 743-854. Clonal diversity was possibly underestimated; the donors were predominantly white British and more often female.

This CDR3 contains 19 residues. With 3 bases clipped from V and 3 bases from J, the junction kept 13 bases outside the gene matches. Germline-derived CDR1 and CDR2 are SGDLS and YYNGEE. Source: peripheral blood, taken on day 0 of AZD1222 vaccination. The V call is TRBV9, the J call TRBJ2-1, with 12 bases matching TRBD2. The sequence was obtained from an adult in good health. The CDR3 DNA follows: TGTGCCAGCAGCGACCCGACTAGCGGGAGTAATAACCGCTACAATGAGCAGTTCTTC. Protein sequence: CASSDPTSGSNNRYNEQFF. The variable domain in full, with the rest retrieved from reference TRBV9 and TRBJ2-1, is DSGVTQTPKHLITATGQRVTLRCSPRSGDLSVYWYQQSLDQGLQFLIQYYNGEERAKGNILERFSAQQFPDLHSELNLSSLELGDSALYFCASSDPTSGSNNRYNEQFFGPGTRLTVL.